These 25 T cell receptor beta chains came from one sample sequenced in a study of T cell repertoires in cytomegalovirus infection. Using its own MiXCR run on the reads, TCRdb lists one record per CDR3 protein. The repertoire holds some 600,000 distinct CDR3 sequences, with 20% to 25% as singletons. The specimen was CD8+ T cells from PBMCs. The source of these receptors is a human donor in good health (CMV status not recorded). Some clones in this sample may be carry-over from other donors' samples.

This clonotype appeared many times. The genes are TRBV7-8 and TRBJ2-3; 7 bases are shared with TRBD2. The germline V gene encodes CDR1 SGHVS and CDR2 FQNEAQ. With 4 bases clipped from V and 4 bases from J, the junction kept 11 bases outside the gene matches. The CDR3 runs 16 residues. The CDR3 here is CASSSNPGLEPDTQYF. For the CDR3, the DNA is TGTGCCAGCAGCTCGAACCCCGGACTAGAGCCAGATACGCAGTATTTT.

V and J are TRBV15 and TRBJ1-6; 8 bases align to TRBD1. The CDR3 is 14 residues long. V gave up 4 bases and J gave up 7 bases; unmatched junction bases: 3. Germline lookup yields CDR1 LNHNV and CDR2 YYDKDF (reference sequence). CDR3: CATSKDRANSPLHF. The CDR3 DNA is TGTGCCACCAGCAAGGACAGGGCAAATTCACCCCTCCACTTT.

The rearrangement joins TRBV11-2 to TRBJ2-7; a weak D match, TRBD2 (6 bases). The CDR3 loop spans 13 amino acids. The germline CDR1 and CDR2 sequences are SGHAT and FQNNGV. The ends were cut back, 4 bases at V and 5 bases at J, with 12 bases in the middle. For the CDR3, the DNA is TGTGCCAGCAGCTCGGGCGGGGTGGACGAGCAGTACTTC. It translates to CASSSGGVDEQYF.

In DNA form, the CDR3 reads TGCGCCAGCAGCTTCGCGCAGGGCCGTGAGCAGTTCTTC. It specifies CASSFAQGREQFF. V usage is TRBV5-1 and J usage is TRBJ2-1, with D perhaps TRBD1 (5 bases). Germline CDR1 reads SGHRS; CDR2 reads YFSETQ. The V end lost 2 bases, the J end lost 9 bases, and 12 bases lay between the germline ends. This CDR3 has 13 residues.

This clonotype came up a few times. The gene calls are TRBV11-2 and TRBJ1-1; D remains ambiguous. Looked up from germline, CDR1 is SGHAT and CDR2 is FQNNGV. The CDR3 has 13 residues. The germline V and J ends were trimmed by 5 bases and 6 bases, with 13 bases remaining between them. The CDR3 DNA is TGTGCCAGCAGCCTTGGAAAGGGCGCTGAAGCTTTCTTT. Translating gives CASSLGKGAEAFF.

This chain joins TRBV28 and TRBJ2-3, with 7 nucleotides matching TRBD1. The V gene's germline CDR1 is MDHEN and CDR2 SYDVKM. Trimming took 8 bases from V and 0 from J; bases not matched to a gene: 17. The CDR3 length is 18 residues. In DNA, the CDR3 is TGTGCCAGCCTACCCCACCCCACAGGGGTGACAAGCACAGATACGCAGTATTTT. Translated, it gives CASLPHPTGVTSTDTQYF.

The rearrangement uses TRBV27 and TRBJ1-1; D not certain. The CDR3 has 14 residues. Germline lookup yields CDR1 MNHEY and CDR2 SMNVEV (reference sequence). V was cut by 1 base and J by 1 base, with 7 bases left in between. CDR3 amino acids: CASSLYSQNTEAFF. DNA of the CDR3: TGTGCCAGCAGTTTATACAGCCAGAACACTGAAGCTTTCTTT.

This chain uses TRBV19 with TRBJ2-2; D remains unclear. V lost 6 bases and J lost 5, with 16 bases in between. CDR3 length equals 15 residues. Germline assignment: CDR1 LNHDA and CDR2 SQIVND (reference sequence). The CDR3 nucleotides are TGTGCCAGTAGCCCGCTAATAATGGGGACCGGGGAGCTGTTTTTT. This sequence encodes CASSPLIMGTGELFF.

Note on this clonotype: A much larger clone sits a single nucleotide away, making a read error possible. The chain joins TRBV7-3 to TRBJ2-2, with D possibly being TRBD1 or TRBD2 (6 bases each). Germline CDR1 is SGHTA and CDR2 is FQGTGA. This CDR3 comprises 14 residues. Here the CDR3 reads CANSFTGRTGELFF. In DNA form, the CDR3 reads TGTGCCAACAGCTTTACAGGGAGGACCGGGGAGCTGTTTTTT. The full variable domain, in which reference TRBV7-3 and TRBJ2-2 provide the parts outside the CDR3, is GAGVSQTPSNKVTEKGKYVELRCDPISGHTALYWYRQSLGQGPEFLIYFQGTGAADDSGLPNDRFFAVRPEGSVSTLKIQRTERGDSAVYLCANSFTGRTGELFFGEGSRLTVL.

The CDR3 sequence: CASSYGWAFF. In DNA form, the CDR3 reads TGTGCCAGCTCCTATGGTTGGGCTTTCTTT. The rearrangement links TRBV2 to TRBJ1-1, with no clear D. CDR1 is SNHLY, CDR2 FYNNEI, per germline. CDR3 size: 10 residues. Trimming took off 8 bases at V and 11 bases at J, with 12 bases between the two ends. Full variable domain (rest looked up from reference TRBV2 and TRBJ1-1): EPEVTQTPSHQVTQMGQEVILRCVPISNHLYFYWYRQILGQKVEFLVSFYNNEISEKSEIFDDQFSVERPDGSNFTLKIRSTKLEDSAMYFCASSYGWAFFGQGTRLTVV.

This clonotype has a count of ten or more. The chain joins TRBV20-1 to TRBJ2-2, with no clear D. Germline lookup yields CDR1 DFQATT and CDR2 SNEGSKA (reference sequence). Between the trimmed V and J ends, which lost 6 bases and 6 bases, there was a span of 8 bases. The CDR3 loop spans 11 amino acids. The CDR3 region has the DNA TGCAGTGCCATAAAGTCCGGGGAGCTGTTTTTT. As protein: CSAIKSGELFF.

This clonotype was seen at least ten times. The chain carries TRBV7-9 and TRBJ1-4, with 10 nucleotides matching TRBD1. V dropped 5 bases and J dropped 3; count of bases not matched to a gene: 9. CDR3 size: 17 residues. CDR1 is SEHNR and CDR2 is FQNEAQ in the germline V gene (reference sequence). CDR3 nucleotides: TGTGCCAGCAGCCCAAGGACAGGGGGAGCGTCTAATGAAAAACTGTTTTTT. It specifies CASSPRTGGASNEKLFF.

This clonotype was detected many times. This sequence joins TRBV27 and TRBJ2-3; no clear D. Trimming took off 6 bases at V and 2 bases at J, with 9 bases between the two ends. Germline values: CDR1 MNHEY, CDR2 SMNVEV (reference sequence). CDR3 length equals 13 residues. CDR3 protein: CASSSTTTDTQYF. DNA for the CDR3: TGTGCCAGCAGCTCAACTACCACAGATACGCAGTATTTT.

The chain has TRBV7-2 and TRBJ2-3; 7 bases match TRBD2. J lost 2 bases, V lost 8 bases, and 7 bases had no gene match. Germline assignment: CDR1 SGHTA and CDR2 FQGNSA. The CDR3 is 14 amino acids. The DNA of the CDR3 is TGTGCCAGCGTCACTAGCGCCGCCACAGATACGCAGTATTTT. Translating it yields CASVTSAATDTQYF.

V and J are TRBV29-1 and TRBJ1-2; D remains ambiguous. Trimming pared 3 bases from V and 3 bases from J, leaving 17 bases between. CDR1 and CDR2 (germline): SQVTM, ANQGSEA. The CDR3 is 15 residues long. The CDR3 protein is CSVDPGQTFDYGYTF. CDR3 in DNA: TGCAGCGTTGACCCTGGGCAGACCTTCGACTATGGCTACACCTTC.

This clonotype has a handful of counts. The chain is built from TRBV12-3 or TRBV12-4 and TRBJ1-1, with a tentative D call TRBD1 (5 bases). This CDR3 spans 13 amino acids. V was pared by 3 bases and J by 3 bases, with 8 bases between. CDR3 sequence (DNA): TGTGCCAGCAGTTTTCCAGGGTACACTGAAGCTTTCTTT. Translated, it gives CASSFPGYTEAFF.

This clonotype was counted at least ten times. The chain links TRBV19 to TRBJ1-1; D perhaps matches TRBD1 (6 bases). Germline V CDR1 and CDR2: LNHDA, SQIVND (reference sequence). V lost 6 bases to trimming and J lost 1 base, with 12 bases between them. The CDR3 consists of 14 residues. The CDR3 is CASSLPGQNTEAFF. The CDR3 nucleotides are TGTGCCAGTAGCCTCCCGGGACAGAACACTGAAGCTTTCTTT.

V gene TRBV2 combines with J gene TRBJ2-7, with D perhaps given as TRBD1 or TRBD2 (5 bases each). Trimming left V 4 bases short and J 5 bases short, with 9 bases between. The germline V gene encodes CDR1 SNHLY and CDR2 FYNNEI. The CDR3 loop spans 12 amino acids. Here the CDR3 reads CASSGGGHEQYV. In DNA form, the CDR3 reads TGTGCCAGCAGTGGTGGGGGACACGAGCAGTACGTC.

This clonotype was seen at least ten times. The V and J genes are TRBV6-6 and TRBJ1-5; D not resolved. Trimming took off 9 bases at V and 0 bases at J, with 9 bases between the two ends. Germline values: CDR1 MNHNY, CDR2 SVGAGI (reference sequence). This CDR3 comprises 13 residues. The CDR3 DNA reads TGTGCCAGTACGGAATTTAGCAATCAGCCCCAGCATTTT. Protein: CASTEFSNQPQHF.

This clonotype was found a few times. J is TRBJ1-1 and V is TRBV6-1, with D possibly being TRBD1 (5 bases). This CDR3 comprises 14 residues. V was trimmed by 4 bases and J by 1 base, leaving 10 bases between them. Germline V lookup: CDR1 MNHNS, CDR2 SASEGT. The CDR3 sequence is CASSAGRANTEAFF. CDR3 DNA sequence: TGTGCCAGCAGTGCTGGCAGGGCGAACACTGAAGCTTTCTTT.

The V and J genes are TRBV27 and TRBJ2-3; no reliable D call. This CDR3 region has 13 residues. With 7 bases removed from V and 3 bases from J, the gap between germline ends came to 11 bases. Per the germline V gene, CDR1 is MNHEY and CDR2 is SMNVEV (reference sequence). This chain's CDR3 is CASIDLQTDTQYF. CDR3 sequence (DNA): TGTGCCAGCATAGACTTACAAACAGATACGCAGTATTTT.

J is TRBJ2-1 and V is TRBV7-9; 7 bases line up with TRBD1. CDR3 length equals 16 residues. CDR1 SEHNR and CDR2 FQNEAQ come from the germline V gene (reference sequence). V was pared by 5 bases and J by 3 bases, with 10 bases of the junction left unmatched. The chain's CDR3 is CASSDPGTELYNEQFF. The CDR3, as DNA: TGTGCCAGCAGCGACCCCGGGACAGAACTCTACAATGAGCAGTTCTTC.

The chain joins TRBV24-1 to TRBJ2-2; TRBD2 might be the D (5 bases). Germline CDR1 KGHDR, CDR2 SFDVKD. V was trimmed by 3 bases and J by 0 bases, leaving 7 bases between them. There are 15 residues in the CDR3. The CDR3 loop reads CATSDPEANTGELFF. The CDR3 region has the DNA TGTGCCACCAGTGATCCGGAGGCGAACACCGGGGAGCTGTTTTTT.

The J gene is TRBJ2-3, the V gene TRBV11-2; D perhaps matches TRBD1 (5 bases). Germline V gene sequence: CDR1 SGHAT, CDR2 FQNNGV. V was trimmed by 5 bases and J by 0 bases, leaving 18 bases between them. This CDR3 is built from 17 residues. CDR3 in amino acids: CASSPSPAGLSTDTQYF. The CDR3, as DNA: TGTGCCAGCAGCCCGAGCCCGGCAGGGTTGAGCACAGATACGCAGTATTTT.

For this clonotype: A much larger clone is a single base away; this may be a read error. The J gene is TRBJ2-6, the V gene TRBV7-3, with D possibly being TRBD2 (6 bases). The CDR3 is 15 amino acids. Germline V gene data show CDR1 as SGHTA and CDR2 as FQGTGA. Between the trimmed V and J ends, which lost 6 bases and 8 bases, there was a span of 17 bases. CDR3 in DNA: TGTGCCAGCAGGTCGAGGGGTGGCGGGACCAACGTCCTGACTTTC. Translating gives CASRSRGGGTNVLTF.